This TCR beta chain was identified in a study of CD8 T cell repertoires and HIV-1 epitope variants. Study-level information: Tested: three Gag epitope families, Nef HW9 and YT9. A roughly 9-day culture received IL-2, IL-7 and IL-15 on days 3 and 7. Regarding the study as a whole: Beta chains alone show antigen proliferation, not cytokine profile or function.

The germline V and J ends were trimmed by 4 bases and 4 bases, with 13 bases remaining between them. The CDR3 sequence is 14 residues long. From germline, CDR1 is MDHEN and CDR2 SYDVKM. The method was immunoSEQ multiplex PCR; TCRdb's version includes in-frame clones alone and lacks a portion of them. The repertoire holds about 2,500 clones, with roughly 69% as singletons. By frequency in the sample, this clone is large. Its antigen is not identified. The TCR comes from a male donor with HIV. The chain couples TRBV28 to TRBJ2-5; D is perhaps TRBD2 (6 bases). What was sequenced was cultured CD8+ T cells derived from PBMCs. In DNA, the CDR3 is TGTGCCAGCAGTTCACCCCTGGGGGGAGAGACCCAGTACTTC. Amino acids: CASSSPLGGETQYF.